The 28 T cell receptor beta chains given below trace back to one sample, sequenced in a study of blood T cell repertoires in COVID-19. Measured with immunoSEQ multiplex PCR; TCRdb has only the in-frame clones, and not every one. This table holds about 350,000 clones, 85% to 90% found once. Sequenced: PBMCs or T cells enriched from blood (not recorded which). The receptors shown here come from a woman aged 25 to 39 who had been exposed to COVID-19.

Details on this clone: The junction differs from germline at one of its ends, possibly a read error. The CDR3 protein is CASSQQGSWNF. In nucleotides, the CDR3 is TGTGCCAGCAGTCAACAGGGTTCTTGGAATTTT. This chain uses TRBV28 with TRBJ1-3, with D tentatively TRBD1 (6 bases). The CDR3 contains 11 residues. CDR1 is MDHEN and CDR2 is SYDVKM in the germline V gene.

The chain couples TRBV2 to TRBJ2-2; 9 nucleotides align to TRBD1. The CDR3 is 13 residues long. Germline V gives CDR1 SNHLY, CDR2 FYNNEI. Unmatched junction bases numbered 3, after V lost 7 bases and J lost 6 bases. The CDR3 DNA follows: TGTGCCAGCATCCGGGACAGGGCCGGGGAGCTGTTTTTT. Translated, it gives CASIRDRAGELFF.

The rearrangement links TRBV7-9 to TRBJ1-2, with D hard to call. Germline V gene sequence: CDR1 SEHNR, CDR2 FQNEAQ (reference sequence). This CDR3 is built from 15 residues. Deletions cut 2 bases from V and 6 bases from J, with 16 bases between. The CDR3 sequence is CASSLYVQTVDGYTF. The CDR3 nucleotides are TGTGCCAGCAGCTTATACGTACAGACCGTCGATGGCTACACCTTC.

The J gene is TRBJ2-3, the V gene TRBV10-1; 13 nucleotides align to TRBD2. Germline assignment: CDR1 WNHNN and CDR2 SYGVQD (reference sequence). Trimming took 5 bases from V and 5 from J; bases not matched to a gene: 7. The CDR3 is 16 residues long. The CDR3 sequence is CASSQGTSGAGDTQYF. The DNA of the CDR3 is TGCGCCAGCAGTCAGGGGACTAGCGGGGCGGGAGATACGCAGTATTTT.

This clone was detected a few times. The chain joins TRBV6-5 to TRBJ1-1, with D tentatively TRBD1 (5 bases). Per the germline V gene, CDR1 is MNHEY and CDR2 is SVGAGI. V lost 7 bases and J lost 6, with 18 bases in between. CDR3 length equals 14 residues. The CDR3 reads CASTYTTGGAEAFF. The CDR3 DNA follows: TGTGCCAGCACCTACACCACCGGAGGGGCTGAAGCTTTCTTT.

The rearrangement links TRBV2 to TRBJ1-5; D possibly corresponds to TRBD1 (5 bases). The V end was cut by 6 bases, the J end by 3 bases, with 12 bases between. CDR1 and CDR2 (germline): SNHLY, FYNNEI. This CDR3 has 14 residues. The CDR3 nucleotides read TGTGCCAGCAGGCGGGACCTTAACAATCAGCCCCAGCATTTT. Protein product: CASRRDLNNQPQHF. The whole variable domain, remainder taken from reference TRBV2 and TRBJ1-5, is EPEVTQTPSHQVTQMGQEVILRCVPISNHLYFYWYRQILGQKVEFLVSFYNNEISEKSEIFDDQFSVERPDGSNFTLKIRSTKLEDSAMYFCASRRDLNNQPQHFGDGTRLSIL.

This chain uses TRBV19 with TRBJ1-5; tentatively, D is TRBD1 (6 bases). CDR3 size: 15 residues. Per germline, CDR1 LNHDA and CDR2 SQIVND (reference sequence). Trimming took off 6 bases at V and 0 bases at J, with 12 bases between the two ends. CDR3 nucleotide sequence: TGTGCCAGTAGCGGGACAAGCCATAGCAATCAGCCCCAGCATTTT. Its translation: CASSGTSHSNQPQHF.

V and J are TRBV12-3 or TRBV12-4 and TRBJ1-2, with D hard to call. V was shortened by 3 bases and J by 2 bases, with 7 bases between the two germline ends. The CDR3 covers 13 residues. The CDR3 bases are TGTGCCAGCAGTTTCGCAGAAAACTATGGCTACACCTTC. Translated, it gives CASSFAENYGYTF.

This rearrangement joins TRBV6-5 to TRBJ2-7; D is unresolved. The germline gives CDR1 MNHEY, CDR2 SVGAGI. Trimming left V 6 bases short and J 6 bases short, with 9 bases between. The CDR3 is made up of 11 amino acids. CDR3 nucleotides: TGTGCCAGCAGGTCCCCGGGCGAGCAGTACTTC. Translated: CASRSPGEQYF.

The chain is built from TRBV11-3 and TRBJ1-1, with D tentatively TRBD1 (5 bases). V gave up 0 bases and J gave up 1 base, with 15 bases separating them. The germline CDR1 and CDR2 sequences are SGHNT and YENEEA. The CDR3 is 17 residues long. The CDR3 reads CASSLDMGDSPNTEAFF. As DNA, the CDR3 is TGTGCCAGCAGCTTAGATATGGGCGACAGCCCGAACACTGAAGCTTTCTTT.

The CDR3: CASRAGEVNTGELFF. CDR3 nucleotide sequence: TGTGCCAGCAGAGCGGGAGAAGTAAACACCGGGGAGCTGTTTTTT. The V gene is TRBV11-2, the J gene TRBJ2-2, with 8 bases aligning to TRBD2. This CDR3 is 15 amino acids long. Germline CDR1 SGHAT, CDR2 FQNNGV. The trim removed 6 bases at V and 2 bases at J, leaving 5 bases unmatched. Variable domain in full (rest from reference TRBV11-2 and TRBJ2-2): EAGVAQSPRYKIIEKRQSVAFWCNPISGHATLYWYQQILGQGPKLLIQFQNNGVVDDSQLPKDRFSAERLKGVDSTLKIQPAKLEDSAVYLCASRAGEVNTGELFFGEGSRLTVL.

V usage is TRBV2 and J usage is TRBJ1-6; no firm D call. V lost 3 bases and J lost 4, with 10 bases in between. The germline V gene encodes CDR1 SNHLY and CDR2 FYNNEI. The CDR3 is made up of 15 amino acids. CDR3 DNA: TGTGCCAGCAGTGAGCAGGCAGATTATAATTCACCCCTCCACTTT. Encoded protein: CASSEQADYNSPLHF. Full variable domain (missing parts from reference TRBV2 and TRBJ1-6): EPEVTQTPSHQVTQMGQEVILRCVPISNHLYFYWYRQILGQKVEFLVSFYNNEISEKSEIFDDQFSVERPDGSNFTLKIRSTKLEDSAMYFCASSEQADYNSPLHFGNGTRLTVT.

The CDR3 spells CASRSFRDSNQPQHF. CDR3 bases: TGTGCCAGCAGGAGTTTCAGGGATAGCAATCAGCCCCAGCATTTT. The chain links TRBV28 to TRBJ1-5, with D perhaps TRBD1 (5 bases). Germline assignment: CDR1 MDHEN and CDR2 SYDVKM. This CDR3 is built from 15 residues. Trimming removed 6 bases from V and 0 bases from J, with 12 bases in between.

The J gene is TRBJ2-3, the V gene TRBV12-5; possible D gene TRBD1, 5 bases. This CDR3 comprises 15 residues. Germline V CDR1 and CDR2: LGHNT, FRNRAP. V lost 3 bases to trimming and J lost 4 bases, with 14 bases between them. The CDR3 DNA reads TGTGCTAGTGGTTTTAGGTTGGGGCGCGCAGATACGCAGTATTTT. Translation: CASGFRLGRADTQYF. The whole variable domain, remainder taken from reference TRBV12-5 and TRBJ2-3, is DARVTQTPRHKVTEMGQEVTMRCQPILGHNTVFWYRQTMMQGLELLAYFRNRAPLDDSGMPKDRFSAEMPDATLATLKIQPSEPRDSAVYFCASGFRLGRADTQYFGPGTRLTVL.

This clone ranks as medium-sized. The chain carries TRBV27 and TRBJ1-2; 10 bases are a match to TRBD1. CDR3 length: 14 amino acids. J was trimmed by 8 bases and V by 5 bases; bases with no gene match: 8. Looked up from germline, CDR1 is MNHEY and CDR2 is SMNVEV (reference sequence). CDR3 protein: CASSLTGTGDGYTF. In nucleotides, the CDR3 is TGTGCCAGCAGTCTAACCGGGACAGGGGACGGCTACACCTTC.

This clone was detected once. V and J are TRBV5-5 and TRBJ1-5, with 10 bases that match TRBD1. V was clipped by 1 base and J by 5 bases; unmatched bases: 6. Germline V CDR1 and CDR2: SGHKS, YYEKEE (reference sequence). The length of the CDR3 is 16 residues. The CDR3 bases are TGTGCCAGCAGCTTGCCCGACAGGGGGCCGGATCAGCCCCAGCATTTT. Translating it yields CASSLPDRGPDQPQHF.

The chain has TRBV27 and TRBJ2-2; 10 bases agree with TRBD1. The length of the CDR3 is 14 residues. The ends lost 6 bases at V and 6 bases at J; junction bases unmatched: 4. Germline loops: CDR1 MNHEY, CDR2 SMNVEV (reference sequence). The CDR3 protein is CASRPGQGSGELFF. CDR3 sequence (DNA): TGTGCCAGCAGACCGGGACAGGGGTCCGGGGAGCTGTTTTTT.

The chain joins TRBV5-1 to TRBJ2-7; 12 bases are shared with TRBD1. This CDR3 has 16 amino acids. Germline CDR1 is SGHRS and CDR2 is YFSETQ. V shed 3 bases and J 6 bases; nucleotides not matched to a gene: 10. The CDR3 sequence: CASSWTPGQGAGEQYF. The CDR3 DNA reads TGCGCCAGCAGCTGGACGCCGGGACAGGGGGCCGGCGAGCAGTACTTC. The complete variable domain, with remaining parts taken from reference TRBV5-1 and TRBJ2-7, reads KAGVTQTPRYLIKTRGQQVTLSCSPISGHRSVSWYQQTPGQGLQFLFEYFSETQRNKGNFPGRFSGRQFSNSRSEMNVSTLELGDSALYLCASSWTPGQGAGEQYFGPGTRLTVT.

This clone was seen repeatedly, ten times or more. This rearrangement joins TRBV7-3 to TRBJ2-2, with 14 bases fitting TRBD2. The CDR3 runs to 16 residues. V dropped 8 bases and J dropped 5; count of bases not matched to a gene: 7. Germline V gene sequence: CDR1 SGHTA, CDR2 FQGTGA. In DNA, the CDR3 is TGTGCCAGCCGCCCTGGGACTAGCGGGAGAACCGGGGAGCTGTTTTTT. This sequence encodes CASRPGTSGRTGELFF.

The chain combines TRBV2 with TRBJ2-1; D uncertain. The CDR3 is 15 residues long. V shed 4 bases and J shed 0 bases, with 10 bases lying between them. CDR1 SNHLY and CDR2 FYNNEI come from the germline V gene. The CDR3 region is CASSGVVVSYNEQFF. As DNA, the CDR3 is TGTGCCAGCAGTGGCGTGGTAGTCTCCTACAATGAGCAGTTCTTC.

The chain has TRBV29-1 and TRBJ2-7; tentative D call: TRBD1 (5 bases). Trimming stripped 3 bases from V and 0 bases from J, with 12 bases between. Germline V gene sequence: CDR1 SQVTM, CDR2 ANQGSEA. The CDR3 is 14 residues long. CDR3 protein: CSVDQGSSSYEQYF. The CDR3 nucleotides read TGCAGCGTTGACCAGGGCTCGAGCTCCTACGAGCAGTACTTC.

The V call is TRBV2, the J call TRBJ1-2; D is unclear. The CDR3 contains 13 residues. Between the trimmed V and J ends, which lost 2 bases and 4 bases, there was a span of 8 bases. Germline CDR1 reads SNHLY; CDR2 reads FYNNEI. CDR3 sequence: CASSELSGYGYTF. As DNA, the CDR3 is TGTGCCAGCAGTGAACTCTCGGGCTATGGCTACACCTTC.

V gene TRBV11-1 combines with J gene TRBJ2-5; D might be TRBD2 (6 bases). Germline V gene data show CDR1 as SGHAT and CDR2 as FQDESV (reference sequence). V lost 2 bases, J lost 7 bases, and 17 bases lay in between. The CDR3 has 15 amino acids. CDR3 sequence reads: CASSLHGGEVMTQYF. In DNA, the CDR3 is TGTGCCAGCAGCTTACATGGAGGGGAAGTTATGACCCAGTACTTC. The full variable domain, in which reference TRBV11-1 and TRBJ2-5 provide the parts outside the CDR3, is EAEVAQSPRYKITEKSQAVAFWCDPISGHATLYWYRQILGQGPELLVQFQDESVVDDSQLPKDRFSAERLKGVDSTLKIQPAELGDSAMYLCASSLHGGEVMTQYFGPGTRLLVL.

This chain connects TRBV19 to TRBJ1-1, with 8 bases matching TRBD1. This CDR3 is 14 amino acids long. The germline V gene has CDR1 LNHDA and CDR2 SQIVND (reference sequence). Trimming removed 6 bases from V and 4 bases from J; junction bases left unmatched: 7. CDR3 sequence (DNA): TGTGCCAGTAGAGGAGACAGGGGCAGCACTGAAGCTTTCTTT. Translated: CASRGDRGSTEAFF.

This clone was detected only once. The V and J genes are TRBV15 and TRBJ1-4; TRBD1 aligns across 7 bases. This CDR3 is 19 amino acids long. Germline V gives CDR1 LNHNV, CDR2 YYDKDF (reference sequence). With 1 base clipped from V and 0 bases from J, the junction kept 11 bases outside the gene matches. The CDR3 is CATSRAYVDRASTNEKLFF. The CDR3 coding sequence is TGTGCCACCAGCAGAGCTTACGTAGACAGGGCTTCAACTAATGAAAAACTGTTTTTT.

Points on this clone: The sample carries other DNA sequences with the same CDR3. The CDR3 DNA is TGTGCCAGCAGTTCAGTTAATCAGCCCCAGCATTTT. Protein: CASSSVNQPQHF. The chain is built from TRBV28 and TRBJ1-5; no clear D. The germline CDR1 and CDR2 sequences are MDHEN and SYDVKM. The CDR3 length is 12 residues. The ends were cut back, 4 bases at V and 4 bases at J, with 5 bases in the middle.

The rearrangement links TRBV30 to TRBJ2-3, with TRBD1 identical over 9 bases. The CDR3 extends over 13 amino acids. V shed 8 bases, J shed 5 bases, and the junction held 8 bases outside the gene matches. In germline, CDR1 is GTSNPN, CDR2 SVGIG (reference sequence). The CDR3: CALTGGAGDTQYF. CDR3 in DNA: TGTGCCCTGACAGGGGGGGCTGGAGATACGCAGTATTTT.

This chain uses TRBV18 with TRBJ2-2; TRBD1 matches at 8 bases. The CDR3 loop spans 17 amino acids. Germline assignment: CDR1 KGHSH and CDR2 LQKENI. V was clipped by 1 base and J by 2 bases; unmatched bases: 6. CDR3 protein: CASSPQSGTGNTGELFF. The CDR3 coding sequence is TGTGCCAGCTCACCACAATCCGGGACAGGAAACACCGGGGAGCTGTTTTTT.